What follows describes a single T cell receptor (beta chain). Its matching antigen is unknown. CDR3 size: 15 residues. Germline V CDR1 and CDR2: SGHNT, YYREEE (reference sequence). With 2 bases clipped from V and 6 bases from J, the junction kept 6 bases outside the gene matches. These data belong to a study of cytomegalovirus exposure and HLA in healthy donors. Study in general: Previous work identified roughly 120 million unique TCR beta sequences from around 200 million T cells.

Study results and limitations: Previously analyzed data showed that most TCR beta V segments were productive at a frequency of about 90% or about 30%. Available immune exposure information was restricted to CMV serostatus only. In a later analysis, TCR beta V- and J-gene trimming was associated with a missense DCLRE1C variant.

Primers: 60 Vbeta forward and 13 Jbeta reverse. Repertoires were generated with immunoSEQ multiplex PCR, while TCRdb's copy carries only in-frame clones and drops some. The table for this sample gives about 91,000 clones. Material: PBMCs. This sequence originates from a woman in her 30s in good health and CMV-seronegative. The chain couples TRBV5-4 to TRBJ2-1, with 9 bases that match TRBD1. CDR3 bases: TGTGCCAGCAGCTTCGAGGACAGGGGAATCAATGAGCAGTTCTTC. Translated, it gives CASSFEDRGINEQFF.